The entry below gives a single T cell receptor beta chain sequence along with its context. Antigen: not known. V lost 2 bases to trimming and J lost 3 bases, with 13 bases between them. The CDR3 loop spans 15 amino acids. CDR1 and CDR2 (germline): SQVTM, ANQGSEA. CD45RO-negative, CCR7-positively selected cells formed the naive CD8 fraction, excluding terminally differentiated effector memory CD45RA+ cells. The data stem from a study of shared clonotypes between healthy human individuals. Study summary: Per-donor plates numbered three CD4 naive, three CD4 memory, two CD8 naive and one CD8 memory. Study-level results: In this cohort, only blood was sampled, and tissue repertoires likely differ. The expectation was that sequencing depth would affect clonotype sharing among donors.

The repertoire was sequenced with immunoSEQ multiplex PCR; TCRdb's copy has only in-frame clones and lacks some. This table has about 2,100,000 clones, about 92% appearing once. The origin of this receptor is a man aged 18-30 years in good health. Some clones in this sample may be carry-over from other donors' samples. The genes are TRBV29-1 and TRBJ2-2; D call uncertain. The sequenced sample was naive CD8+ T cells from PBMCs. The CDR3 here is CSVEWPYAHTGELFF. Here the CDR3 DNA reads TGCAGCGTTGAATGGCCCTACGCACACACCGGGGAGCTGTTTTTT.